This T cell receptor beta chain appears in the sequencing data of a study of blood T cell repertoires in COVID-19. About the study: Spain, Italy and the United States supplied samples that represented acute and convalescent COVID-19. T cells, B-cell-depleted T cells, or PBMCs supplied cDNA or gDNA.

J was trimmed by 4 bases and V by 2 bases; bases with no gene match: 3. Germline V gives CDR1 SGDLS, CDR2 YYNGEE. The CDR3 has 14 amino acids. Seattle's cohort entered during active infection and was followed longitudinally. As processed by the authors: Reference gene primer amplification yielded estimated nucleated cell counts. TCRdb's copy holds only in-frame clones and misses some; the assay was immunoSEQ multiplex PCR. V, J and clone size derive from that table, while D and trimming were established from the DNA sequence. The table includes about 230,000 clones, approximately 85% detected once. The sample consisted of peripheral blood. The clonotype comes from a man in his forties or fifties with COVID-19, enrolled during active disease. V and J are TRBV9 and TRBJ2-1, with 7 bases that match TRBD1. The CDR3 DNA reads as TGTGCCAGCAGCGTCGGGGACAGTTACAATGAGCAGTTCTTC. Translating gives CASSVGDSYNEQFF.